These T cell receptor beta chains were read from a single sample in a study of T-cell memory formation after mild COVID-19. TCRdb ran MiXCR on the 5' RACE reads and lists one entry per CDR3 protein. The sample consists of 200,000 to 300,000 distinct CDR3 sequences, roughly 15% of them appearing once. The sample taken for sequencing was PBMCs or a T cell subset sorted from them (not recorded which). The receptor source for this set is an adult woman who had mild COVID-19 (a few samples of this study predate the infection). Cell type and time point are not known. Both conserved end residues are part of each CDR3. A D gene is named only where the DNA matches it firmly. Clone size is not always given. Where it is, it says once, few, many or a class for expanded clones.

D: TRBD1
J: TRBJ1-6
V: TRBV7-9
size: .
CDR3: CASTKQDRVDSPLHF
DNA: TGTGCCAGCACCAAACAGGACAGGGTTGATTCACCCCTCCACTTT

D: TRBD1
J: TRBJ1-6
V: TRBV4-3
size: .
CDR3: CASSPREGGRGSSPLHF
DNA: TGCGCCAGCAGTCCAAGGGAAGGGGGCAGGGGAAGCTCACCCCTCCACTTT

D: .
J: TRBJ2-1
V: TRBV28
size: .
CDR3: CASGRYSYNEQFF
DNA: TGTGCTTCGGGGCGCTATTCCTACAATGAGCAGTTCTTC

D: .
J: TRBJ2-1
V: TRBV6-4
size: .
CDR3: CASSEMGGLSYNEQFF
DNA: TGTGCCAGCAGTGAGATGGGCGGCCTAAGCTACAATGAGCAGTTCTTC

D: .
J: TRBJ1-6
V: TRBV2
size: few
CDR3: CASSEGRDNSPLHF
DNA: TGTGCCAGCAGTGAGGGGAGGGATAATTCACCCCTCCACTTT

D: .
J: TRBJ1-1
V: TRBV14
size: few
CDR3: CASSQERAGIGMNTEAFF
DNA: TGTGCCAGCAGCCAAGAAAGGGCAGGGATAGGAATGAACACTGAAGCTTTCTTT

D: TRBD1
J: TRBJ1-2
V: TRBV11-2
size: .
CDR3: CASSLFLGGQSNYGYTF
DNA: TGTGCCAGCAGCTTATTCTTAGGGGGACAGAGTAACTATGGCTACACCTTC

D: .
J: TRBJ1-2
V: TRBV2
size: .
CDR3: CASSEALVGRGYTF
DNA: TGTGCCAGCAGTGAAGCGCTTGTCGGCCGGGGCTACACCTTC

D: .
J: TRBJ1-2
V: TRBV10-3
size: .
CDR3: CAISESSLEVMGGYTF
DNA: TGTGCCATCAGTGAGTCCTCCCTGGAGGTAATGGGTGGCTACACCTTC

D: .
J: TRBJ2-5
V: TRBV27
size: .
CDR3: CASSWGSQETQYF
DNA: TGTGCCAGCAGTTGGGGAAGCCAAGAGACCCAGTACTTC

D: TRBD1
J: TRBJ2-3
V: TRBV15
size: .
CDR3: CATSREGQGFTQYF
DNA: TGTGCCACCAGCAGGGAAGGACAGGGGTTTACGCAGTATTTT

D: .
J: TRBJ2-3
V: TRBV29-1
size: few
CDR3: CSVEDLYPITGVDTQYF
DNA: TGCAGCGTTGAAGATCTATATCCCATCACCGGCGTAGATACGCAGTATTTT

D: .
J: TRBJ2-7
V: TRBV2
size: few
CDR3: CASTRGVYEQYF
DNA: TGTGCCAGCACCAGGGGGGTCTACGAGCAGTACTTC

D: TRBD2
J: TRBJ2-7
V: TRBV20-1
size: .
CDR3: CSAGLAGAGNDEQYF
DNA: TGCAGTGCTGGACTAGCGGGAGCAGGCAACGACGAGCAGTACTTC

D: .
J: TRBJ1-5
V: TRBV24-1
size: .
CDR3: CATSDTGTAYNQPQHF
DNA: TGTGCCACCAGTGACACCGGGACGGCCTACAATCAGCCCCAGCATTTT

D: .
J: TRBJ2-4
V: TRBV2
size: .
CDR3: CATSEIGNIQYF
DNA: TGTGCGACCAGCGAAATTGGGAACATTCAGTACTTC

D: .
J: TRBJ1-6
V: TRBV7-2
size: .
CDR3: CASSFWGRRLHF
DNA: TGTGCCAGCAGCTTCTGGGGCCGGCGCCTCCACTTT

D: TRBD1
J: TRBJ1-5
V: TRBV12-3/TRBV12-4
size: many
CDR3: CASRAQGASNQPQHF
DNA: TGTGCCAGCAGAGCACAGGGGGCCAGCAATCAGCCCCAGCATTTT

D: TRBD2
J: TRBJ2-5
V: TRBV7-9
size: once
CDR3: CASSSNAGTSGSPAGQETQYF
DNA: TGTGCCAGCAGCTCTAACGCCGGGACTAGCGGGTCGCCCGCGGGACAAGAGACCCAGTACTTC

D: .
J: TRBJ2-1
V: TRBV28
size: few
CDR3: CASSLAFGKSTGNNEQFF
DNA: TGTGCCAGCAGTTTGGCCTTTGGGAAAAGCACAGGGAACAATGAGCAGTTCTTC